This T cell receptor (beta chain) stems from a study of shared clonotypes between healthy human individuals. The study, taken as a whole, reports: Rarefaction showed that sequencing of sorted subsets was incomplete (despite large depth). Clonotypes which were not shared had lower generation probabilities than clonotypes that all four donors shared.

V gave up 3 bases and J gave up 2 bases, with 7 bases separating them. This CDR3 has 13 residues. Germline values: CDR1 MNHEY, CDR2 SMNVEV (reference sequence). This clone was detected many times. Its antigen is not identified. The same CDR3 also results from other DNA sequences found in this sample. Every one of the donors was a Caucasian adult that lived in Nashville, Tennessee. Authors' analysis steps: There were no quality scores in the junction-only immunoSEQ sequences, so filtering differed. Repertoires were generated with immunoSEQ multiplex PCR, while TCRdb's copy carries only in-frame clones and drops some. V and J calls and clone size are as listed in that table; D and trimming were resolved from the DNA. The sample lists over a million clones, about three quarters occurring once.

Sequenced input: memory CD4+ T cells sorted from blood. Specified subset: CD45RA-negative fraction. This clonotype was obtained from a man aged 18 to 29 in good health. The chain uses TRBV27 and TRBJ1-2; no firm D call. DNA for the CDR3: TGTGCCAGCAGTTTGACGGGGAACTATGGCTACACCTTC. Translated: CASSLTGNYGYTF.